This T cell receptor (beta chain) was sequenced during a study of blood T cell repertoires in COVID-19. At the level of the study: Specimens from acute and convalescent COVID-19 originated in the United States, Italy and Spain. T cells, B-cell-depleted T cells, or PBMCs provided the cDNA or gDNA that served as material.

The authors' processing: Amplification with reference gene primers provided the estimates of nucleated cell counts. Assay: immunoSEQ multiplex PCR; the TCRdb copy retains only in-frame clones and omits some. Clone size and the V and J calls come from that table; the DNA yielded D and trimming. The sample records 70,000 to 80,000 clones, 82% being singletons. V was trimmed by 4 bases and J by 10 bases, leaving 5 bases between them. The CDR3 sequence is 10 residues long. Germline-derived CDR1 and CDR2 are SNHLY and FYNNEI. The chain joins TRBV2 to TRBJ2-1; D unresolved. The sequencing input was peripheral blood. This receptor was taken from a woman aged 80 or over with acute or convalescent COVID-19. The CDR3 region is CASSVREQFF. The CDR3 nucleotides read TGTGCCAGCAGTGTACGGGAGCAGTTCTTC.